The next 29 T cell receptor beta chains were all read from a single sample in a study of shared clonotypes between healthy human individuals. Clones were sequenced by immunoSEQ multiplex PCR, and TCRdb holds only the in-frame ones, with some missing. The table lists more than 2 million clones, roughly 94% of them singletons. What was sequenced was naive CD4+ T cells sorted from blood. As to subset: CD45RA+ positively selected. The receptors derive from a man aged 18 to 30 in good health.

The gene calls are TRBV5-8 and TRBJ1-6, with a possible D match to TRBD1 (5 bases). Between the trimmed V and J ends, which lost 3 bases and 7 bases, there was a span of 8 bases. The CDR3 extends over 13 amino acids. Germline CDR1 is SGHTS and CDR2 is YDEGEE. The DNA of the CDR3 is TGTGCCAGCAGCTCACCAGGGAATTCACCCCTCCACTTT. The encoded protein is CASSSPGNSPLHF.

The chain carries TRBV6-6 and TRBJ2-7; TRBD2 matches at 10 bases. The CDR3 extends over 16 amino acids. CDR1 is MNHNY, CDR2 SVGAGI, per germline (reference sequence). Trimming cost V 0 bases and J 2 bases; bases outside gene matches: 4. The CDR3: CASSYSTSGFPYEQYF. DNA of the CDR3: TGTGCCAGCAGTTACTCGACTAGCGGGTTCCCCTACGAGCAGTACTTC.

The V call is TRBV18, the J call TRBJ2-7; 8 nucleotides align to TRBD2. The V gene's germline CDR1 is KGHSH and CDR2 LQKENI. The CDR3 runs 15 residues. Germline trimming cut 0 bases from V and 2 bases from J; bases unmatched to any gene: 3. The CDR3, as DNA: TGTGCCAGCTCACCACCAGCGGGGGCGGCCTACGAGCAGTACTTC. Amino acids: CASSPPAGAAYEQYF.

In this sample, this clone turned up a few times. The chain is built from TRBV11-2 and TRBJ1-6; D remains unclear. The CDR3 extends over 12 amino acids. Germline V CDR1 and CDR2: SGHAT, FQNNGV. V was clipped by 5 bases and J by 10 bases, with 9 bases between them. The CDR3 DNA reads TGTGCCAGCAGCCAATCACAATCACCCCTCCACTTT. As protein: CASSQSQSPLHF.

V is TRBV5-1 and J is TRBJ1-5; D unclear. Germline V CDR1 and CDR2: SGHRS, YFSETQ. The CDR3 has 15 residues. V was trimmed by 1 base and J by 7 bases, leaving 15 bases between them. The CDR3 spells CASSLNGEAGQPQHF. As DNA, the CDR3 is TGCGCCAGCAGCTTGAATGGGGAGGCGGGACAGCCCCAGCATTTT.

A single count supports this clone. The chain is built from TRBV6-6 and TRBJ2-2, with 8 bases fitting TRBD2. The CDR3 sequence is 15 residues long. Looked up from germline, CDR1 is MNHNY and CDR2 is SVGAGI (reference sequence). The J segment lost 4 bases and the V segment lost 6 bases, leaving 7 bases of the junction unmatched. The CDR3 reads CASSQSGSLTGELFF. The CDR3 bases are TGTGCCAGCAGCCAGAGCGGGAGTCTCACCGGGGAGCTGTTTTTT.

The J gene is TRBJ2-7, the V gene TRBV7-9; D could derive from TRBD1 or TRBD2 (6 bases each). Germline V gene data show CDR1 as SEHNR and CDR2 as FQNEAQ (reference sequence). With 1 base removed from V and 0 bases from J, the gap between germline ends came to 10 bases. This CDR3 spans 15 amino acids. CDR3 nucleotides: TGTGCCAGCAGCTTAGTTTCGGGGGCCTCCTACGAGCAGTACTTC. As protein: CASSLVSGASYEQYF.

This clone was counted only a few times. The chain carries TRBV7-9 and TRBJ1-1; D gene ambiguous. The CDR3 contains 14 residues. From germline, CDR1 is SEHNR and CDR2 FQNEAQ (reference sequence). The V end was cut by 5 bases, the J end by 5 bases, with 15 bases between. CDR3 loop: CASSTYSDRTEAFF. In DNA, the CDR3 is TGTGCCAGCAGCACCTACAGCGATAGGACTGAAGCTTTCTTT.

The V and J genes are TRBV28 and TRBJ1-2, with no clear D. The CDR3 is 13 amino acids. In germline, CDR1 is MDHEN, CDR2 SYDVKM. Between the trimmed V and J ends, which lost 6 bases and 4 bases, there was a span of 12 bases. CDR3 loop: CASSPVSFYGYTF. The DNA for the CDR3 is TGTGCCAGCAGCCCAGTCTCTTTCTATGGCTACACCTTC.

On this clone: In the same sample, other DNA sequences code for this CDR3. CDR3 region: CAWSAPGTGFGANVLTF. DNA for the CDR3: TGTGCCTGGAGTGCCCCCGGGACAGGGTTTGGGGCCAACGTCCTGACTTTC. The V and J genes are TRBV30 and TRBJ2-6, with 9 positions matching TRBD1. This CDR3 is built from 17 residues. The J segment lost 3 bases and the V segment lost 1 base, leaving 7 bases of the junction unmatched. Germline lookup yields CDR1 GTSNPN and CDR2 SVGIG (reference sequence).

This chain uses TRBV5-1 with TRBJ2-5; 7 bases match TRBD2. The CDR3 length is 14 residues. Germline CDR1 reads SGHRS; CDR2 reads YFSETQ. Trimming cost V 0 bases and J 5 bases; bases outside gene matches: 4. DNA of the CDR3: TGCGCCAGCAGCTTGGGACTAGCTTTGGAGACCCAGTACTTC. It yields the protein CASSLGLALETQYF.

This rearrangement joins TRBV5-1 to TRBJ2-5; the match to TRBD2 covers 9 bases. The CDR3 loop spans 17 amino acids. Trimming cost V 0 bases and J 4 bases; bases outside gene matches: 10. Germline CDR1 SGHRS, CDR2 YFSETQ. CDR3 loop: CASSLVTSGPVRETQYF. The CDR3 nucleotides are TGCGCCAGCAGCTTGGTTACTAGCGGGCCGGTAAGAGAGACCCAGTACTTC.

The chain combines TRBV28 with TRBJ1-4; D is perhaps TRBD1 (6 bases). CDR3 length equals 14 residues. Trimming took 7 bases from V and 8 from J, leaving 17 bases between them. Germline values: CDR1 MDHEN, CDR2 SYDVKM. CDR3 loop: CASTQPGAQEKLFF. In DNA, the CDR3 is TGTGCCAGCACCCAGCCGGGGGCTCAAGAAAAACTGTTTTTT. The whole variable domain, remainder taken from reference TRBV28 and TRBJ1-4, is DVKVTQSSRYLVKRTGEKVFLECVQDMDHENMFWYRQDPGLGLRLIYFSYDVKMKEKGDIPEGYSVSREKKERFSLILESASTNQTSMYLCASTQPGAQEKLFFGSGTQLSVL.

The chain is built from TRBV10-3 and TRBJ1-5; TRBD1 is a possible D gene (6 bases). Germline CDR1 reads ENHRY; CDR2 reads SYGVKD. V shed 11 bases and J shed 4 bases, with 15 bases lying between them. The CDR3 has 13 residues. The CDR3 sequence: CAAHRDPNQPQHF. CDR3 coding DNA: TGTGCCGCCCACAGGGACCCAAATCAGCCCCAGCATTTT.

This rearrangement joins TRBV5-6 to TRBJ2-6; no clear D. V was cut by 0 bases and J by 8 bases, with 6 bases left in between. The CDR3 consists of 13 residues. Germline V gene lookup returns CDR1 SGHDT and CDR2 YYEEEE. The CDR3 DNA sequence: TGTGCCAGCAGCTTGGGTAGTTCCAACGTCCTGACTTTC. Translated, it gives CASSLGSSNVLTF.

The chain has TRBV5-6 and TRBJ2-1; D perhaps matches TRBD2 (5 bases). Trimming stripped 0 bases from V and 6 bases from J, with 10 bases between. From germline, CDR1 is SGHDT and CDR2 YYEEEE. The CDR3 sequence is 14 residues long. This CDR3 reads CASSLGRGVNEQFF. The CDR3 nucleotides are TGTGCCAGCAGCTTGGGTCGGGGTGTCAATGAGCAGTTCTTC.

The V and J genes are TRBV5-1 and TRBJ2-5, with D possibly TRBD2 on 7 matching bases. Germline CDR1 is SGHRS and CDR2 is YFSETQ. The CDR3 runs to 15 residues. Trimming left V 4 bases short and J 5 bases short, with 18 bases between. CDR3 bases: TGCGCCAGCAGCCCCCTGGGAGGGGGACGTGAGACCCAGTACTTC. Translation: CASSPLGGGRETQYF.

This rearrangement joins TRBV2 to TRBJ2-3; tentative D call: TRBD1 (6 bases). There are 15 residues in the CDR3. Germline V gene data show CDR1 as SNHLY and CDR2 as FYNNEI. V lost 7 bases and J 0 bases, leaving 14 bases between the germline ends. CDR3 sequence reads: CASITDSPSTDTQYF. The CDR3 coding sequence is TGTGCCAGCATAACGGACAGCCCGAGCACAGATACGCAGTATTTT.

V and J are TRBV6-5 and TRBJ1-6; a possible D gene is TRBD1 (5 bases). Trimming shortened V by 6 bases and J by 11 bases, and 14 bases separated the two germline ends. This CDR3 comprises 13 residues. The germline V gene has CDR1 MNHEY and CDR2 SVGAGI. DNA for the CDR3: TGTGCCAGCAGGAGCTCCGGGGCGGCACCCCTCCACTTT. It translates to CASRSSGAAPLHF.

This clone was seen only once. The chain carries TRBV4-1 and TRBJ2-2; 8 bases are shared with TRBD1. J was trimmed by 2 bases and V by 1 base; bases with no gene match: 3. The CDR3 covers 16 residues. Germline V lookup: CDR1 MGHRA, CDR2 YSYEKL. CDR3 in amino acids: CASSQATGGNTGELFF. Here the CDR3 DNA reads TGCGCCAGCAGCCAAGCCACAGGGGGAAACACCGGGGAGCTGTTTTTT.

CDR3 bases: TGTGCCAGCAGTCCCGGCGGCTCCTACGAGCAGTACTTC. It codes for CASSPGGSYEQYF. The chain is built from TRBV28 and TRBJ2-7; D gene unclear. V lost 5 bases, J lost 0 bases, and 8 bases lay in between. The CDR3 contains 13 residues. Germline V CDR1 and CDR2: MDHEN, SYDVKM.

V is TRBV6-5 and J is TRBJ2-5; D not certain. This CDR3 comprises 14 residues. The germline V gene encodes CDR1 MNHEY and CDR2 SVGAGI. V gave up 6 bases and J gave up 5 bases, with 16 bases separating them. In DNA, the CDR3 is TGTGCCAGCAGAGGCGTGAGTCCTCGGGAGACCCAGTACTTC. Translated, it gives CASRGVSPRETQYF.

Worth noting for this clone: The sample has other DNA sequences that encode this CDR3 too. The chain employs TRBV5-1 and TRBJ1-1; D unclear. The CDR3 runs to 14 residues. Germline values: CDR1 SGHRS, CDR2 YFSETQ. The germline V and J ends were trimmed by 1 base and 0 bases, with 7 bases remaining between them. Here the CDR3 reads CASSLRGVNTEAFF. For the CDR3, the DNA is TGCGCCAGCAGCTTGCGGGGAGTGAACACTGAAGCTTTCTTT.

CDR3 bases: TGCGCCAGCAGCCTTTCTTGGACAGGCGCCTATGGCTACACCTTC. Residues: CASSLSWTGAYGYTF. V gene TRBV4-3 combines with J gene TRBJ1-2, with TRBD1 matching 7 bases. Losses at the gene ends were 4 bases for V and 4 bases for J; bases not matched to a gene: 9. The germline V gene has CDR1 LGHNA and CDR2 YSLEER. This CDR3 is 15 amino acids long.

The chain is built from TRBV14 and TRBJ1-1, with D perhaps matching TRBD1 (5 bases). Per germline, CDR1 SGHDN and CDR2 FVKESK. The CDR3 totals 12 residues. Trimming left V 3 bases short and J 4 bases short, with 6 bases between. CDR3 coding DNA: TGTGCCAGCAGCCAGGGGGGCACTGAAGCTTTCTTT. Amino acids: CASSQGGTEAFF. Based on the CDR3 plus reference TRBV14 and TRBJ1-1, the full variable domain is EAGVTQFPSHSVIEKGQTVTLRCDPISGHDNLYWYRRVMGKEIKFLLHFVKESKQDESGMPNNRFLAERTGGTYSTLKVQPAELEDSGVYFCASSQGGTEAFFGQGTRLTVV.

The chain couples TRBV19 to TRBJ1-4; 8 bases match TRBD1. Trimming removed 9 bases from V and 4 bases from J; junction bases left unmatched: 7. The germline gives CDR1 LNHDA, CDR2 SQIVND (reference sequence). The CDR3 has 14 amino acids. The CDR3 here is CASKDRALNEKLFF. In DNA form, the CDR3 reads TGTGCCAGCAAGGACAGGGCCCTTAATGAAAAACTGTTTTTT.

V gene TRBV5-1 combines with J gene TRBJ2-2; D remains unclear. V lost 4 bases and J lost 0, with 13 bases in between. CDR1 SGHRS and CDR2 YFSETQ come from the germline V gene. The CDR3 length is 16 residues. Here the CDR3 reads CASSPILVSNTGELFF. DNA of the CDR3: TGCGCCAGCAGCCCTATTCTGGTGTCGAACACCGGGGAGCTGTTTTTT.

This clone was seen only once. This chain uses TRBV30 with TRBJ2-1, with TRBD2 matching over 9 bases. V dropped 5 bases and J dropped 8; count of bases not matched to a gene: 16. This CDR3 contains 16 residues. CDR1 GTSNPN and CDR2 SVGIG come from the germline V gene (reference sequence). In DNA, the CDR3 is TGTGCCTGGGCCCCTGGGGTCGCGGGAGGGCCGGATGAGCAGTTCTTC. Its protein product is CAWAPGVAGGPDEQFF.

V and J are TRBV7-9 and TRBJ1-1, with a weak D call TRBD1 (6 bases). The CDR3 is 14 residues long. Trimming took off 0 bases at V and 11 bases at J, with 16 bases between the two ends. The germline V gene has CDR1 SEHNR and CDR2 FQNEAQ (reference sequence). The CDR3 spells CASSLAPQQGRAFF. CDR3 bases: TGTGCCAGCAGCTTAGCTCCCCAACAGGGTAGGGCTTTCTTT.